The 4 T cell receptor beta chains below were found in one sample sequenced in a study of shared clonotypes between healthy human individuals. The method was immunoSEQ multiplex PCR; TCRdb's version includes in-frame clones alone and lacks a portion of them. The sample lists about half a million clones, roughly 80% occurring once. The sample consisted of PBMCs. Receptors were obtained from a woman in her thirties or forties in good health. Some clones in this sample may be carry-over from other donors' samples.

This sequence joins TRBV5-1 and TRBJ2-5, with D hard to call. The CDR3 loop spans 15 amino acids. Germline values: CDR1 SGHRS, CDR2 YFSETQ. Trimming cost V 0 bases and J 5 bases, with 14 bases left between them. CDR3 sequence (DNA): TGCGCCAGCAGCTTGGCCTTTCTCCAAGGGGAGACCCAGTACTTC. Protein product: CASSLAFLQGETQYF.

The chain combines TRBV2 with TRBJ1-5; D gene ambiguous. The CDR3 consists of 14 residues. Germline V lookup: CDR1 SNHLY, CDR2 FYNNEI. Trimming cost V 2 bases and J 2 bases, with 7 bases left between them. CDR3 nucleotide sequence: TGTGCCAGCAGTGAAAGGGCAGGCAATCAGCCCCAGCATTTT. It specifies CASSERAGNQPQHF.

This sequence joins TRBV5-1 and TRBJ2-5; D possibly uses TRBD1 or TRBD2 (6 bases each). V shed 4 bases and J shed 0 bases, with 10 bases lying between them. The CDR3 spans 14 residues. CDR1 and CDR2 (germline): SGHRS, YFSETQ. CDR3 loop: CASSRGDNQETQYF. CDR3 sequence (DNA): TGCGCCAGCAGCCGCGGGGACAACCAAGAGACCCAGTACTTC.

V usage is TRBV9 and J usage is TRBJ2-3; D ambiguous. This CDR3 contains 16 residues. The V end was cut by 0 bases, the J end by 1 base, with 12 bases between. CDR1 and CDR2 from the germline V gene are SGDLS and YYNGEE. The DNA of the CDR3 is TGTGCCAGCAGCGTAGGGTTCCTCTTGGGCACAGATACGCAGTATTTT. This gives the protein CASSVGFLLGTDTQYF.